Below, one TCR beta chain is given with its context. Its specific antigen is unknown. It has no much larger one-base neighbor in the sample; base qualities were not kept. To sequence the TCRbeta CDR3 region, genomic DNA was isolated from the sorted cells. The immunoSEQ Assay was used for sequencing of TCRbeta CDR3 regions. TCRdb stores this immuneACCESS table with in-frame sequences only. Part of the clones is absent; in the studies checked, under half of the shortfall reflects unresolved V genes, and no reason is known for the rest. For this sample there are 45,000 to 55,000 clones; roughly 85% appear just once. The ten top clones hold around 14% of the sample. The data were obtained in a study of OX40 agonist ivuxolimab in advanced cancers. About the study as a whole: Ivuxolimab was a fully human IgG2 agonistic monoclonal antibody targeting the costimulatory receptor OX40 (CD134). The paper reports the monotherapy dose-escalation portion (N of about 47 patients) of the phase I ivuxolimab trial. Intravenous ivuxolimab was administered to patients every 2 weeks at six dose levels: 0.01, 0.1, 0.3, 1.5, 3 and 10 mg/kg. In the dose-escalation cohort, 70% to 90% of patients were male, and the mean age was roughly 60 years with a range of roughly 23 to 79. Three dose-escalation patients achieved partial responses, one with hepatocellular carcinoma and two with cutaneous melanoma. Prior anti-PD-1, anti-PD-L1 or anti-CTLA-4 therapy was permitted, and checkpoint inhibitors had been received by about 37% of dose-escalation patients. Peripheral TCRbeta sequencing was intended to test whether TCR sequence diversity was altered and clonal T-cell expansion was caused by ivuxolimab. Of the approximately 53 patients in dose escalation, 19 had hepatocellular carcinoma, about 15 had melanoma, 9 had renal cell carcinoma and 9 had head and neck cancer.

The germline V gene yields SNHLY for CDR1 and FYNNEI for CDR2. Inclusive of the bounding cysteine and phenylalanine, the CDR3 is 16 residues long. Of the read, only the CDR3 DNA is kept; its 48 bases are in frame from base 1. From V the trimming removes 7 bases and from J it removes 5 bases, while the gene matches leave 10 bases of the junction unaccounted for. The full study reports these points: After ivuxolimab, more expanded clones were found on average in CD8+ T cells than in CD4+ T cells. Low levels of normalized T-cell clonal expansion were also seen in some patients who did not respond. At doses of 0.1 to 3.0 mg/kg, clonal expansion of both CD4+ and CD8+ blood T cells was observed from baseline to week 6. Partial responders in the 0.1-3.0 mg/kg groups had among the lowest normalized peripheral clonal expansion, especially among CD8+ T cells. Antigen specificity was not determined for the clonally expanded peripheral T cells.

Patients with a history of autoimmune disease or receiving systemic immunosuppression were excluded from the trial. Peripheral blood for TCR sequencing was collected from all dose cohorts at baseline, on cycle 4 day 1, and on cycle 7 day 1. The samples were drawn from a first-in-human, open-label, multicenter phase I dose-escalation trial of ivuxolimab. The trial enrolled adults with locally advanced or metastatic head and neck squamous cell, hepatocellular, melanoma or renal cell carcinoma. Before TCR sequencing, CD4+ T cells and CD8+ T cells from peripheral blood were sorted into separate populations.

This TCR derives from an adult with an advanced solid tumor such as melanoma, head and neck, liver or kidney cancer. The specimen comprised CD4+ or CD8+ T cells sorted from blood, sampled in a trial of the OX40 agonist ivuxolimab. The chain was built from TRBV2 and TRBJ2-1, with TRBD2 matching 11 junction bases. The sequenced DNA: TGTGCCAGCACCGAGGGCGAACTAGCGGGGGACAATGAGCAGTTCTTC. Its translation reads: CASTEGELAGDNEQFF.